The sequence of this T cell receptor (beta chain) was determined in a study of blood T cell repertoires in COVID-19. The table came from immunoSEQ multiplex PCR; TCRdb's copy has only in-frame clones and leaves some out. The sample includes 150,000 to 200,000 clones, 84% of them seen just once. This CDR3 contains 18 residues. V dropped 3 bases and J dropped 4; count of bases not matched to a gene: 15. CDR1 LGHDT and CDR2 YNNKEL come from the germline V gene (reference sequence). The V call is TRBV3-1 (or the pseudogene TRBV3-2), the J call TRBJ1-2; 9 bases agree with TRBD1. The sequenced sample consisted of PBMCs or T cells enriched from blood (not recorded which). The receptor was isolated from a man aged 50 to 59 who had recovered from COVID-19. DNA for the CDR3: TGTGCCAGCAGCCAGCGTTCCGGGACAGGGAGGATTGGCTATGGCTACACCTTC. It specifies CASSQRSGTGRIGYGYTF.